What follows are 2 T cell receptor beta chains derived from one specimen sequenced in a study of control samples from healthy donors and cancer patients (dated by TCRdb to 2020 to 2022). The library was made by the immunoSEQ multiplex PCR assay. TCRdb's version of the immuneACCESS table is confined to in-frame rearrangements and falls short of the full clone set. An unresolved V gene accounts for under half of the shortfall where checked; the remainder is of unknown origin. For this sample there are some 99,000 clones; 80% to 90% appear just once. The ten largest clones capture approximately 18% of the sample. The sample consisted of blood. These TCRs come from a woman aged 45-65 years in good health.

The chain recombines TRBV27 with TRBJ1-1, with TRBD1 matching 8 bases. The CDR3 sequence is 18 residues long. The V gene end was trimmed by 5 bases and the J gene end by 7 bases; junction bases not matched to a gene: 21. Germline lookup yields CDR1 MNHEY and CDR2 SMNVEV (reference sequence). CDR3 bases: TGTGCCAGCAGTCCACGAACCAAGACCGGACAGGGCCCGAGTGAAGCTTTCTTT. This sequence encodes CASSPRTKTGQGPSEAFF.

This sequence joins TRBV6-6 and TRBJ1-2; 12 positions agree with TRBD1. The CDR3 runs to 16 residues. Germline V gene data show CDR1 as MNHNY and CDR2 as SVGAGI (reference sequence). Germline trimming cut 7 bases from V and 8 bases from J; bases unmatched to any gene: 14. This CDR3 is CASNSGQGAFGYGYTF. The CDR3 bases are TGTGCCAGCAACTCGGGACAGGGGGCCTTCGGTTACGGCTACACCTTC.